The clone carrying this T cell receptor beta chain was seen at least ten times. Germline CDR1 reads MGHRA; CDR2 reads YSYEKL. V lost 4 bases and J lost 4, with 17 bases in between. The CDR3 sequence is 15 residues long. This entry comes from a study of T cells after yellow fever vaccination. Conversion of TCR transcripts into cDNA relied on 5'RACE template switching, which added a universal primer site and UMIs. TCRdb used MiXCR to reprocess the 5' RACE reads, holding one entry per CDR3 protein. The profile shows 300,000 to 350,000 distinct CDR3 sequences, approximately 4% of them singletons. The input for sequencing was PBMCs, taken 5 days after the yellow fever booster vaccination. The chain couples TRBV4-1 to TRBJ2-7, with no clear D. This clonotype was obtained from a young man who received the YFV17D yellow fever vaccine. CDR3 DNA sequence: TGCGCCAGCAGCCTAAACCGGGTCCTTTTTTACGAGCAGTACTTC. Translation: CASSLNRVLFYEQYF.